Below are 5 T cell receptor beta chains sequenced from a single sample in a study of cytomegalovirus exposure and HLA in healthy donors. With 60 Vbeta and 13 Jbeta primers, the PCR was carried out. Profiling relied on immunoSEQ multiplex PCR, and the TCRdb table lists in-frame clones only, not all of them. The sample includes about 150,000 clones, 65% to 85% of them seen just once. Source material: PBMCs. The receptors derive from a male donor in good health and CMV-seronegative.

CDR3 amino acids: CAWRGLAGSNEQFF. The CDR3, as DNA: TGTGCCTGGAGAGGGCTAGCGGGATCCAATGAGCAGTTCTTC. This sequence joins TRBV30 and TRBJ2-1, with 9 bases lining up with TRBD2. Germline CDR1 and CDR2: GTSNPN and SVGIG (reference sequence). The CDR3 length is 14 residues. Trimming at V came to 3 bases and at J to 6 bases, leaving 6 bases not matched to a gene.

V gene TRBV14 combines with J gene TRBJ1-2; 7 bases agree with TRBD1. With V trimmed by 0 bases and J by 4 bases, 8 bases remained unmatched. CDR3 size: 16 residues. Germline V gene data show CDR1 as SGHDN and CDR2 as FVKESK. CDR3 in amino acids: CASSQEATGPAYGYTF. DNA for the CDR3: TGTGCCAGCAGCCAAGAAGCGACAGGGCCTGCCTATGGCTACACCTTC.

The rearrangement links TRBV11-3 to TRBJ2-1, with D perhaps matching TRBD2 (7 bases). The CDR3 spans 16 residues. Trimming left V 5 bases short and J 2 bases short, with 16 bases between. Germline CDR1 SGHNT, CDR2 YENEEA. The CDR3 region is CASSPGGGRTYNEQFF. Written as DNA, the CDR3 is TGTGCCAGCAGCCCGGGGGGCGGCCGTACCTACAATGAGCAGTTCTTC.

This clone has only a few counts. The chain couples TRBV5-1 to TRBJ1-2, with a weak D call TRBD1 (6 bases). V lost 6 bases and J lost 3, with 9 bases in between. CDR3 size: 12 residues. CDR1 and CDR2 from the germline V gene are SGHRS and YFSETQ. CDR3 coding DNA: TGCGCCAGCATGGGGGCTTACTATGGCTACACCTTC. This codes for CASMGAYYGYTF.

Only one count was recorded for this clone. The chain links TRBV7-6 to TRBJ2-1; 11 nucleotides align to TRBD2. Germline CDR1 SGHVS, CDR2 FNYEAQ. The CDR3 is 17 amino acids. V gave up 1 base and J gave up 7 bases; unmatched junction bases: 9. The CDR3 nucleotides are TGTGCCAGCAGCTTAGTACTAGCGGGAGAGGGAGGGAATGAGCAGTTCTTC. It encodes CASSLVLAGEGGNEQFF.